One and the same sample provided the 18 T cell receptor beta chains below, sequenced in a study of PD-1 blockade in classical Hodgkin lymphoma. The repertoire was sequenced with immunoSEQ multiplex PCR; TCRdb's copy has only in-frame clones and lacks some. This repertoire shows 50,000 to 65,000 clones, approximately 90% found once; its top ten account for around 5.4%. All patients relapsed after autologous stem cell transplantation, and brentuximab vedotin exposure varied. The material sequenced was peripheral blood mononuclear cells (PBMCs), taken before the second cycle of nivolumab. These TCRs come from a human donor with classical Hodgkin lymphoma.

For this clone: The identical CDR3 is also encoded by other nucleotide sequences in the sample. The chain carries TRBV5-1 and TRBJ2-3, with 8 bases identical to TRBD1. Unmatched junction bases numbered 1, after V lost 0 bases and J lost 1 base. Germline V CDR1 and CDR2: SGHRS, YFSETQ. The length of the CDR3 is 15 residues. CDR3 residues: CASSLVGQGTDTQYF. The CDR3, as DNA: TGCGCCAGCAGCTTGGTGGGACAGGGCACAGATACGCAGTATTTT.

The J gene is TRBJ2-5, the V gene TRBV7-9; 11 nucleotides match TRBD2. The CDR3 extends over 14 amino acids. Germline V gene lookup returns CDR1 SEHNR and CDR2 FQNEAQ (reference sequence). With V trimmed by 5 bases and J by 7 bases, 6 bases remained unmatched. CDR3 residues: CASSTSGGIGTQYF. CDR3 coding DNA: TGTGCCAGCAGCACTAGCGGGGGAATCGGGACCCAGTACTTC.

The rearrangement joins TRBV7-8 to TRBJ1-1; a possible D gene is TRBD1 (6 bases). The CDR3 has 13 residues. V dropped 8 bases and J dropped 5 bases, with 15 bases sitting between them. The V gene's germline CDR1 is SGHVS and CDR2 FQNEAQ. For the CDR3, the DNA is TGTGCCAGCCTCGGGGGGCTCGAAACTGAAGCTTTCTTT. Its translation is CASLGGLETEAFF.

The chain links TRBV7-9 to TRBJ2-1; D may be TRBD1 (5 bases). This CDR3 spans 13 amino acids. V gave up 6 bases and J gave up 4 bases, with 10 bases separating them. Germline V lookup: CDR1 SEHNR, CDR2 FQNEAQ (reference sequence). The CDR3 reads CASSSQGYNEQFF. CDR3 nucleotides: TGTGCCAGCAGTTCCCAGGGTTACAATGAGCAGTTCTTC.

This clone was recorded once. V usage is TRBV6-4 and J usage is TRBJ1-3; possibly TRBD1 for D (5 bases). This CDR3 is 17 amino acids long. V gave up 6 bases and J gave up 4 bases, with 22 bases separating them. The germline V gene has CDR1 MRHNA and CDR2 SNTAGT. This CDR3 is CASRPLGGRGTGNTIYF. CDR3 in DNA: TGTGCCAGCAGGCCTCTTGGCGGTCGAGGGACCGGAAACACCATATATTTT.

The rearrangement links TRBV7-9 to TRBJ1-6; D is undetermined. The length of the CDR3 is 13 residues. Germline-derived CDR1 and CDR2 are SEHNR and FQNEAQ (reference sequence). The V end was cut by 0 bases, the J end by 13 bases, with 10 bases between. The CDR3 DNA sequence: TGTGCCAGCAGCTTAGCGGATGGTAACCCCCTCCACTTT. Protein: CASSLADGNPLHF.

The chain couples TRBV7-9 to TRBJ2-2; TRBD2 aligns across 12 bases. Germline-derived CDR1 and CDR2 are SEHNR and FQNEAQ (reference sequence). V dropped 4 bases and J dropped 4; count of bases not matched to a gene: 1. The CDR3 runs 15 residues. The CDR3 DNA is TGTGCCAGCAGCTCTAGCGGGGGGGCCACCGGGGAGCTGTTTTTT. Translated, it gives CASSSSGGATGELFF.

The CDR3 nucleotides are TGTGCCAGCAGTGATCCTACACTCAGGACAGCCAATCAGCCCCAGCATTTT. It encodes CASSDPTLRTANQPQHF. V usage is TRBV2 and J usage is TRBJ1-5, with D possibly TRBD1 on 6 matching bases. The CDR3 contains 17 residues. Germline values: CDR1 SNHLY, CDR2 FYNNEI. V gave up 3 bases and J gave up 3 bases, with 18 bases separating them.

The rearrangement uses TRBV7-9 and TRBJ2-2; 11 bases agree with TRBD2. The CDR3 totals 15 residues. Germline values: CDR1 SEHNR, CDR2 FQNEAQ (reference sequence). V lost 6 bases, J lost 4 bases, and 4 bases stayed unmatched. The CDR3 DNA follows: TGTGCCAGCAGATCTAGCGGGGGGCCCACCGGGGAGCTGTTTTTT. Its translation is CASRSSGGPTGELFF.

V and J are TRBV7-9 and TRBJ1-1; unclear D gene. This CDR3 spans 13 amino acids. Germline V gives CDR1 SEHNR, CDR2 FQNEAQ (reference sequence). V shed 1 base and J shed 10 bases, with 13 bases lying between them. CDR3 bases: TGTGCCAGCAGCTTAGATTCAGAGCGAGCAGCTTTCTTT. Amino acid sequence: CASSLDSERAAFF. Filled out from reference TRBV7-9 and TRBJ1-1, the complete variable domain reads DTGVSQNPRHKITKRGQNVTFRCDPISEHNRLYWYRQTLGQGPEFLTYFQNEAQLEKSRLLSDRFSAERPKGSFSTLEIQRTEQGDSAMYLCASSLDSERAAFFGQGTRLTVV.

V gene TRBV7-9 combines with J gene TRBJ1-2, with unresolved D. This CDR3 is built from 15 residues. V dropped 1 base and J dropped 0 bases, with 9 bases sitting between them. CDR1 is SEHNR and CDR2 is FQNEAQ in the germline V gene (reference sequence). The CDR3 region is CASSLEAGANYGYTF. The CDR3 nucleotides are TGTGCCAGCAGCTTAGAGGCCGGAGCTAACTATGGCTACACCTTC.

This sequence joins TRBV5-1 and TRBJ1-2; 7 nucleotides align to TRBD1. V shed 4 bases and J 3 bases; nucleotides not matched to a gene: 9. Germline V CDR1 and CDR2: SGHRS, YFSETQ. CDR3 length: 15 amino acids. In DNA form, the CDR3 reads TGCGCCAGCAGCGGAACGACAGGGTTTTACTATGGCTACACCTTC. Translated: CASSGTTGFYYGYTF.

V is TRBV5-1 and J is TRBJ1-3; no definite D call. This CDR3 contains 14 residues. Germline loops: CDR1 SGHRS, CDR2 YFSETQ. V was cut by 3 bases and J by 4 bases, with 11 bases left in between. The CDR3 region is CASSYDLVGNTIYF. For the CDR3, the DNA is TGCGCCAGCAGCTATGACCTAGTGGGAAACACCATATATTTT.

The chain employs TRBV14 and TRBJ1-2, with TRBD1 identical over 12 bases. The germline CDR1 and CDR2 sequences are SGHDN and FVKESK. The CDR3 spans 15 residues. V was pared by 4 bases and J by 3 bases, with 3 bases of the junction left unmatched. CDR3 protein: CASSRGTGGDYGYTF. CDR3 DNA: TGTGCCAGCAGCCGAGGGACAGGGGGCGACTATGGCTACACCTTC.

CDR3 DNA: TGCGCCAGCAGCTTGGACGTGTGGGGGTCCACTGAAGCTTTCTTT. It encodes CASSLDVWGSTEAFF. This chain links TRBV5-1 with TRBJ1-1; TRBD1 might be the D (5 bases). This CDR3 comprises 15 residues. Germline CDR1 SGHRS, CDR2 YFSETQ. V lost 0 bases and J lost 4, with 13 bases in between.

The chain combines TRBV27 with TRBJ1-2, with TRBD1 matching 8 bases. The ends lost 3 bases at V and 8 bases at J; junction bases unmatched: 8. CDR1 is MNHEY and CDR2 is SMNVEV in the germline V gene (reference sequence). The CDR3 totals 14 residues. CDR3 in DNA: TGTGCCAGCAGTTTTCGTAACTCAGGGGGCGGCTACACCTTC. Protein sequence: CASSFRNSGGGYTF.

J is TRBJ2-3 and V is TRBV6-7; D remains unclear. TRBV6-7 is classed as an ORF, of uncertain function. The CDR3 has 14 residues. The ends were cut back, 2 bases at V and 6 bases at J, with 12 bases in the middle. The CDR3 sequence is CASSYGSSGDTQYF. The CDR3 DNA reads TGTGCCAGCAGTTACGGATCATCGGGCGATACGCAGTATTTT.

This clone was picked up one time. The genes are TRBV5-6 and TRBJ2-3; a possible D gene is TRBD2 (6 bases). The germline V and J ends were trimmed by 0 bases and 4 bases, with 18 bases remaining between them. CDR3 size: 17 residues. CDR1 and CDR2 from the germline V gene are SGHDT and YYEEEE. As DNA, the CDR3 is TGTGCCAGCAGCTTGGTTGGATACCGCAGGGAGGCAGATACGCAGTATTTT. This sequence encodes CASSLVGYRREADTQYF.